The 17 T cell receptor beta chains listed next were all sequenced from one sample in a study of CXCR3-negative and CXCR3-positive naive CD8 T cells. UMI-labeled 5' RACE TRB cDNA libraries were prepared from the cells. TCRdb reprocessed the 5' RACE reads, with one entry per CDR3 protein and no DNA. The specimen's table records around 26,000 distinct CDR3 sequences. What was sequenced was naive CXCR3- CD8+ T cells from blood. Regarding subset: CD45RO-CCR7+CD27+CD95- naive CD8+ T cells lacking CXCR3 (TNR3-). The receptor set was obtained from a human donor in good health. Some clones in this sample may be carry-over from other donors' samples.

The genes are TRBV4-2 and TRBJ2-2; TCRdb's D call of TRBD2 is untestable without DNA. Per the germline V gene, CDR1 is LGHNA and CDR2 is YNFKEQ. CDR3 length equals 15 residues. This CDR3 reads CASSHGLAGTGELFF.

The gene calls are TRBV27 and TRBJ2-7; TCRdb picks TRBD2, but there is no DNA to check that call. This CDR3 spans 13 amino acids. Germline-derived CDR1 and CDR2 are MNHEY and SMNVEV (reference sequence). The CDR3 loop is CATRGLVAHEQYF.

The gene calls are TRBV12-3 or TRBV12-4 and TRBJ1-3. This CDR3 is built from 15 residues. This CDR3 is CACSPSGGSGNTIYF.

Here the CDR3 reads CSVRGSYEQYF. The chain has TRBV29-1 and TRBJ2-7; the TCRdb call, TRBD1, lacks DNA for checking. The CDR3 has 11 amino acids. Germline V gene sequence: CDR1 SQVTM, CDR2 ANQGSEA.

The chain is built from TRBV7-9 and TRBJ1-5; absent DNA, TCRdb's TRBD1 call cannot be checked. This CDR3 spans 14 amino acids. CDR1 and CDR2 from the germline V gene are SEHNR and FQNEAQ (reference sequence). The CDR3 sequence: CASSSLRDGEPQHF.

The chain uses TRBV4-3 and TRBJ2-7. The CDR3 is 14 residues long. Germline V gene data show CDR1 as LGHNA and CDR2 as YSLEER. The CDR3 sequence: CASSQDKNLYEQYF.

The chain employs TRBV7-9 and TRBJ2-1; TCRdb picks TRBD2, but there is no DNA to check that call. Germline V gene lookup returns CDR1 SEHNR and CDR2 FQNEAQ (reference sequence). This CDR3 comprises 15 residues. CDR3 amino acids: CASSSRDYDYNEQFF.

CDR3 region: CSALRGLAGLGDTDTQYF. The rearrangement links TRBV20-1 to TRBJ2-3; absent DNA, TCRdb's TRBD2 call cannot be checked. CDR1 DFQATT and CDR2 SNEGSKA come from the germline V gene (reference sequence). The CDR3 covers 18 residues.

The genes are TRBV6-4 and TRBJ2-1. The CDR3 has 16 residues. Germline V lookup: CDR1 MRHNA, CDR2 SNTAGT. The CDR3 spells CASSDSNRSSYNEQFF.

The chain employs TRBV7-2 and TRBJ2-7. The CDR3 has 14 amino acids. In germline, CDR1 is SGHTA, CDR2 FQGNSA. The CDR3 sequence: CASSPITLSYEQYF.

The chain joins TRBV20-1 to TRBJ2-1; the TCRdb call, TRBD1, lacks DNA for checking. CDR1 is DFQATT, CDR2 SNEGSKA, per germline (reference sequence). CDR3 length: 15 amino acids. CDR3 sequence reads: CSASNPGSSYNEQFF.

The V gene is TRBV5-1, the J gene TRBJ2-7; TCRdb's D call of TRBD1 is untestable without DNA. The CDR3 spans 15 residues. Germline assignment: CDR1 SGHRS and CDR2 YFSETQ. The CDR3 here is CASSFLPQGRDEQYF.

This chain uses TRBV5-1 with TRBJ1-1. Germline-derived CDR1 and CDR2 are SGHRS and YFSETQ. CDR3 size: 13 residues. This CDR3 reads CASSFSPNTEAFF.

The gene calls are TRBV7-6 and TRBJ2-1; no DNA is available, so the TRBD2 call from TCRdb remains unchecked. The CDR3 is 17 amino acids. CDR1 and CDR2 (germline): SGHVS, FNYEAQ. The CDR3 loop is CASSLDPSSVGYNEQFF. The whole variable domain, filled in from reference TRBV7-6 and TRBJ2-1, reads GAGVSQSPRYKVTKRGQDVALRCDPISGHVSLYWYRQALGQGPEFLTYFNYEAQQDKSGLPNDRFSAERPEGSISTLTIQRTEQRDSAMYRCASSLDPSSVGYNEQFFGPGTRLTVL.

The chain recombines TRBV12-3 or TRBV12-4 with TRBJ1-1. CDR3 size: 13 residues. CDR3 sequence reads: CASSEGKRTEAFF.

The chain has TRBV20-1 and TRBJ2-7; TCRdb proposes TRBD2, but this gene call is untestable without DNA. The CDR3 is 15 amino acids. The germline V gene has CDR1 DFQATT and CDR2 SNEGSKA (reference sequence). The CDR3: CSAISSGLLAYEQYF.

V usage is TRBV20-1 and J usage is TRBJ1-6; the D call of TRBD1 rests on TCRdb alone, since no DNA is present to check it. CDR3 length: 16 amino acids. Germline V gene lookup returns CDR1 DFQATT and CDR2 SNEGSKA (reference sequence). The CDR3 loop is CSAKKEEGAPNSPLHF.